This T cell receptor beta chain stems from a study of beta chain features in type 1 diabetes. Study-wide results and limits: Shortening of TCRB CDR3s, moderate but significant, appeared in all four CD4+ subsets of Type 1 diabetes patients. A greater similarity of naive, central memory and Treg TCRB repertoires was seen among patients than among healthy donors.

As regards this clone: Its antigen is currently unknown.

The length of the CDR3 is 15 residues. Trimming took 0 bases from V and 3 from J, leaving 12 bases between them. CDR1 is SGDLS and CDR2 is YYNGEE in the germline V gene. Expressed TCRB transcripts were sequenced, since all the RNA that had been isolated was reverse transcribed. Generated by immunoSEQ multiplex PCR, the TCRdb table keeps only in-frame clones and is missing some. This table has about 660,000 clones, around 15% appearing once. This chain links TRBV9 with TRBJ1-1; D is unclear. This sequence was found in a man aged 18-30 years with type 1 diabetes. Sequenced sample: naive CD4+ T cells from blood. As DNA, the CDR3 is TGTGCCAGCAGCGTAGTTGGCCCTGGGTACACTGAAGCTTTCTTT. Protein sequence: CASSVVGPGYTEAFF.